The count of the clone carrying this TCR beta chain is one. The age range of participants was 18 to 89 years, with residence in approximately 25 US areas. Cohort assignment relied on participant-reported clinical history. This sample was included in a study of blood T cell repertoires in COVID-19. As for the study in general: Recovered status applied to Cohort 3 donors who had two consecutive negative PCRs. It also applied to those with clearance or with symptom resolution. Researchers got acute and convalescent COVID-19 samples from the United States, Italy and Spain.

Sequenced by immunoSEQ multiplex PCR; TCRdb stores in-frame clones only, minus some. The data contain 150,000 to 200,000 clones, roughly 85% of them singletons. Sequencing used PBMCs or T cells enriched from blood (not recorded which). The clonotype comes from a woman in her 70s in a cohort exposed to, infected with or recovered from COVID-19 (not recorded which).

CDR3 bases: TGTGCCAGCAGCCAACTAGCGGGAGGGCCGGCAGATACGCAGTATTTT. Its protein product is CASSQLAGGPADTQYF. The rearrangement joins TRBV7-3 to TRBJ2-3; 13 nucleotides line up with TRBD2. The CDR3 contains 16 residues. The germline V gene has CDR1 SGHTA and CDR2 FQGTGA. V shed 5 bases and J 4 bases; nucleotides not matched to a gene: 6. The whole variable domain, filled in from reference TRBV7-3 and TRBJ2-3, reads GAGVSQTPSNKVTEKGKYVELRCDPISGHTALYWYRQSLGQGPEFLIYFQGTGAADDSGLPNDRFFAVRPEGSVSTLKIQRTERGDSAVYLCASSQLAGGPADTQYFGPGTRLTVL.